This entry lists 8 T cell receptor beta chains sequenced from one sample in a study of T-cell memory formation after mild COVID-19. TCRdb reprocessed the 5' RACE reads with MiXCR, giving one entry per CDR3 protein. The sample has some 64,000 distinct CDR3 sequences; about a tenth are singletons. Specimen: PBMCs or a T cell subset sorted from them (not recorded which). The receptor set was obtained from a man aged 18 to 30 who had mild COVID-19 (a few samples of this study predate the infection). Cell type and time point are not known.

The genes are TRBV7-8 and TRBJ1-1; D uncertain. Deletions cut 3 bases from V and 5 bases from J, with 13 bases between. CDR1 and CDR2 from the germline V gene are SGHVS and FQNEAQ. CDR3 length: 14 residues. The CDR3 nucleotides read TGTGCCAGCAGCTTGGACCCCATGGGTACTGAAGCTTTCTTT. This codes for CASSLDPMGTEAFF.

This chain joins TRBV11-1 and TRBJ1-1; no clear D. This CDR3 has 15 amino acids. Germline CDR1 is SGHAT and CDR2 is FQDESV (reference sequence). Trimming left V 4 bases short and J 1 base short, with 13 bases between. The CDR3 sequence is CASSSDGEENTEAFF. CDR3 nucleotides: TGTGCCAGCAGCTCAGACGGGGAGGAGAACACTGAAGCTTTCTTT.

This clonotype was recorded many times. The chain links TRBV29-1 to TRBJ1-2; no definite D call. Germline assignment: CDR1 SQVTM and CDR2 ANQGSEA. The CDR3 has 11 residues. Trimming removed 2 bases from V and 4 bases from J, with 5 bases in between. The DNA of the CDR3 is TGCAGCGTTGAACTAGGCTATGGCTACACCTTC. It encodes CSVELGYGYTF.

This clonotype was seen a handful of times. The rearrangement links TRBV5-1 to TRBJ2-3; possible D gene TRBD2, 6 bases. The CDR3 runs 15 residues. Trimming took 4 bases from V and 6 from J, leaving 18 bases between them. The V gene's germline CDR1 is SGHRS and CDR2 YFSETQ. The DNA for the CDR3 is TGCGCCAGCAGCATTGGTCTGACCCGGGGGGATACGCAGTATTTT. It specifies CASSIGLTRGDTQYF.

The chain is built from TRBV12-3 or TRBV12-4 and TRBJ2-1; D is unclear. There are 11 residues in the CDR3. The V end was cut by 3 bases, the J end by 5 bases, with 2 bases between. This CDR3 reads CASSFHNEQFF. DNA of the CDR3: TGTGCCAGCAGTTTCCACAATGAGCAGTTCTTC.

The rearrangement joins TRBV7-2 to TRBJ1-1; D is ambiguous. V dropped 1 base and J dropped 1 base, with 7 bases sitting between them. The CDR3 sequence is 14 residues long. Germline CDR1 reads SGHTA; CDR2 reads FQGNSA. CDR3 coding DNA: TGTGCCAGCAGCTTAGTGTGGACGAACACTGAAGCTTTCTTT. This encodes CASSLVWTNTEAFF.

This clonotype has more than one count but fewer than ten. V usage is TRBV5-1 and J usage is TRBJ2-2, with TRBD2 as a possible D gene (5 bases). Germline V gene data show CDR1 as SGHRS and CDR2 as YFSETQ. CDR3 length: 14 amino acids. The V end was cut by 9 bases, the J end by 1 base, with 13 bases between. CDR3 region: CATRAVLNTGELFF. The DNA for the CDR3 is TGCGCCACAAGAGCGGTGTTGAACACCGGGGAGCTGTTTTTT.

This clonotype was seen ten or more times. The chain employs TRBV2 and TRBJ2-3; D is unclear. The V end was cut by 2 bases, the J end by 2 bases, with 5 bases between. CDR1 is SNHLY, CDR2 FYNNEI, per germline. The CDR3 totals 13 residues. In DNA, the CDR3 is TGTGCCAGCAGTGAAAGGCACACAGATACGCAGTATTTT. As protein: CASSERHTDTQYF.